Reported below is one T cell receptor (beta chain). What it binds is not known. It may be a read error: a sequence one base away is much more abundant. The data were taken from a study of tumor-infiltrating lymphocytes in primary liver carcinoma. Overall study findings and caveats: Tumors significantly exceeded blood in top-250-clone fraction (p = 0.039).

The CDR3 spans 15 residues. J lost 8 bases, V lost 5 bases, and 11 bases had no gene match. Constant-region priming of roughly 0.45 ug total RNA yielded TCR beta cDNA. Investigators got TCR beta libraries out of three nested multiplex PCR rounds, done with slightly modified ARM-PCR. Investigators reported that the first two PCR rounds, at around 9 cycles each, used TRBV1-TRBV30 forward primers with a C-beta reverse primer. MiXCR was run by TCRdb on the multiplex PCR reads, yielding one entry per CDR3 protein. The sample yields 100,000 to 150,000 distinct CDR3 sequences, 64% seen once. For each extraction, RNA and DNA were obtained together from around 20-30 mg of unsorted bulk tissue. Among the patients, all had chronic HBV infection and none had been treated. Histology found more than 80% viable tumor cells per sample.

Sequencing was done on a sample of liver tumor tissue from sampling region 3. The subset denotes: tumor region T3, left-lateral pole. This chain uses TRBV12-3 or TRBV12-4 with TRBJ1-4; 7 bases map to TRBD1. The receptor comes from an older woman with primary liver carcinoma and hepatitis B virus infection. The CDR3 region has the DNA TGTGCCAGCAGTCGAGGAGACAGGGATGGAGAAAAACTGTTTTTT. Its translation: CASSRGDRDGEKLFF.